The 23 T cell receptor beta chains presented below share a single source sample, sequenced in a study of T cell repertoires in ileal Crohn's disease. Sequencing was performed with immunoSEQ multiplex PCR; in TCRdb, only in-frame clones are kept and a portion is missing. The repertoire holds roughly 7,100 clones, with 72% as singletons. The sequenced sample consisted of ileal tissue. These receptors were taken from an adult with Crohn's disease.

The chain uses TRBV11-3 and TRBJ2-7, with TRBD1 matching 8 bases. The germline gives CDR1 SGHNT, CDR2 YENEEA. V was clipped by 4 bases and J by 6 bases; unmatched bases: 11. CDR3 length: 15 amino acids. DNA for the CDR3: TGTGCCAGCAGCTCCCGGACAGGGTCCGTTCGCGAGCAGTACTTC. It specifies CASSSRTGSVREQYF.

The V gene is TRBV11-2, the J gene TRBJ2-3; 8 bases are a match to TRBD2. V lost 3 bases, J lost 2 bases, and 10 bases stayed unmatched. The CDR3 is 17 amino acids. Germline values: CDR1 SGHAT, CDR2 FQNNGV. CDR3 amino acids: CASSFGLAGIPTDTQYF. As DNA, the CDR3 is TGTGCCAGCAGCTTTGGACTAGCCGGAATCCCCACAGATACGCAGTATTTT.

This clone was seen only once. The chain combines TRBV19 with TRBJ1-1, with 7 bases matching TRBD1. This CDR3 has 15 residues. From germline, CDR1 is LNHDA and CDR2 SQIVND (reference sequence). Germline trimming cut 5 bases from V and 1 base from J; bases unmatched to any gene: 7. The CDR3 here is CASSLQGQRNTEAFF. Written as DNA, the CDR3 is TGTGCCAGTAGTCTCCAGGGACAGCGGAACACTGAAGCTTTCTTT.

CDR3 coding DNA: TGTGCCACCGCCCTTAGCGGGGGGTCTAGCACAGATACGCAGTATTTT. It specifies CATALSGGSSTDTQYF. J is TRBJ2-3 and V is TRBV19; 10 bases are shared with TRBD2. V lost 10 bases to trimming and J lost 0 bases; unmatched junction nucleotides: 10. The CDR3 is 16 amino acids. The germline V gene encodes CDR1 LNHDA and CDR2 SQIVND (reference sequence).

V gene TRBV5-1 combines with J gene TRBJ2-1, with 7 bases matching TRBD2. The CDR3 totals 15 residues. V trimming: 4 bases; J trimming: 10 bases; junction bases outside the gene matches: 14. CDR1 is SGHRS and CDR2 is YFSETQ in the germline V gene. This CDR3 reads CASSPAGEGQGEQFF. The CDR3 DNA reads as TGCGCCAGCAGCCCCGCGGGGGAGGGCCAGGGAGAGCAGTTCTTC.

V and J are TRBV10-3 and TRBJ2-1, with D possibly matching TRBD1 (5 bases). Germline CDR1 reads ENHRY; CDR2 reads SYGVKD. V dropped 7 bases and J dropped 3 bases, with 10 bases sitting between them. This CDR3 spans 13 amino acids. DNA of the CDR3: TGTGCCATCAAAGGGGCCGGCTACAATGAGCAGTTCTTC. Protein product: CAIKGAGYNEQFF.

The gene calls are TRBV5-1 and TRBJ2-2, with TRBD1 matching 9 bases. CDR1 SGHRS and CDR2 YFSETQ come from the germline V gene. Trimming took 4 bases from V and 4 from J; bases not matched to a gene: 5. The CDR3 loop spans 15 amino acids. This CDR3 reads CASSTGQGRTGELFF. Here the CDR3 DNA reads TGCGCCAGCAGCACAGGACAGGGGCGCACCGGGGAGCTGTTTTTT.

J is TRBJ2-1 and V is TRBV9; 9 nucleotides line up with TRBD2. The CDR3 has 14 residues. Germline V gives CDR1 SGDLS, CDR2 YYNGEE. The ends lost 0 bases at V and 12 bases at J; junction bases unmatched: 7. CDR3 in amino acids: CASSVVTAGGPQFF. The CDR3 DNA reads TGTGCCAGCAGCGTAGTTACAGCGGGAGGCCCGCAGTTCTTC.

The rearrangement links TRBV9 to TRBJ1-4; D unclear. Germline V gene sequence: CDR1 SGDLS, CDR2 YYNGEE. This CDR3 comprises 16 residues. V was cut by 4 bases and J by 4 bases, with 17 bases left in between. CDR3 coding DNA: TGTGCCAGCAGCCCTCGTCCCGGGAACAATAATGAAAAACTGTTTTTT. Its protein product is CASSPRPGNNNEKLFF.

The chain is built from TRBV23-1 and TRBJ2-6; D gene unclear. TRBV23-1 is an ORF; its function is uncertain. This CDR3 region has 17 residues. The V and J ends lost 5 bases and 0 bases respectively, with 14 bases between them. The CDR3 coding sequence is TGCGCCAGCAGTGTAGAGACTTTCAGCTCTGGGGCCAACGTCCTGACTTTC. This translates into CASSVETFSSGANVLTF.

This clone was seen a handful of times. V usage is TRBV12-5 and J usage is TRBJ2-3, with 7 bases lining up with TRBD1. The CDR3 extends over 15 amino acids. J lost 3 bases, V lost 6 bases, and 9 bases had no gene match. Germline loops: CDR1 LGHNT, CDR2 FRNRAP. For the CDR3, the DNA is TGTGCTAGTGGATCAACCCGACAGGGAACAGATACGCAGTATTTT. Its protein product is CASGSTRQGTDTQYF.

This clone has a handful of counts. CDR3 nucleotides: TGTGCCAGCACCGCGGGACAGGGCCGGCCCGGGGAGCTGTTTTTT. It translates to CASTAGQGRPGELFF. The genes are TRBV28 and TRBJ2-2, with 9 nucleotides matching TRBD1. The CDR3 is 15 residues long. J gave up 6 bases and V 7 bases, and 9 bases lay outside the gene matches. From germline, CDR1 is MDHEN and CDR2 SYDVKM.

The V call is TRBV27, the J call TRBJ2-3, with 7 bases identical to TRBD1. CDR1 MNHEY and CDR2 SMNVEV come from the germline V gene (reference sequence). CDR3 length: 15 amino acids. Trimming cost V 2 bases and J 1 base; bases outside gene matches: 3. Written as DNA, the CDR3 is TGTGCCAGCAGTTTAGCCGGACAGGGCACAGATACGCAGTATTTT. This encodes CASSLAGQGTDTQYF.

The rearrangement uses TRBV19 and TRBJ2-7; D perhaps matches TRBD1 (5 bases). The V gene's germline CDR1 is LNHDA and CDR2 SQIVND (reference sequence). CDR3 size: 14 residues. The V end was cut by 5 bases, the J end by 2 bases, with 13 bases between. The CDR3 sequence is CASSPHQGPYEQYF. CDR3 DNA: TGTGCCAGTAGTCCCCACCAGGGCCCCTACGAGCAGTACTTC.

With respect to this clone: This specimen includes other DNA sequences encoding the same CDR3. The chain couples TRBV29-1 to TRBJ2-7; 7 positions agree with TRBD1. Germline V lookup: CDR1 SQVTM, CDR2 ANQGSEA. The CDR3 contains 11 residues. V dropped 7 bases and J dropped 3; count of bases not matched to a gene: 3. CDR3 region: CSARDSYEQYF. CDR3 DNA: TGCAGCGCTAGGGACAGCTACGAGCAGTACTTC.

The count of this clone is one. The chain employs TRBV19 and TRBJ2-2; 8 nucleotides match TRBD1. Germline V lookup: CDR1 LNHDA, CDR2 SQIVND (reference sequence). The trim removed 6 bases at V and 2 bases at J, leaving 2 bases unmatched. The length of the CDR3 is 14 residues. Written as DNA, the CDR3 is TGTGCCAGTAGACAGGGGGTAAACACCGGGGAGCTGTTTTTT. Translating it yields CASRQGVNTGELFF.

The chain uses TRBV29-1 and TRBJ2-3; 10 bases align to TRBD1. Germline V lookup: CDR1 SQVTM, CDR2 ANQGSEA. Germline trimming cut 6 bases from V and 3 bases from J; bases unmatched to any gene: 9. The CDR3 contains 15 residues. CDR3 bases: TGCAGCGTCACGGGGACAGGGGTCATGACAGATACGCAGTATTTT. It specifies CSVTGTGVMTDTQYF.

V usage is TRBV27 and J usage is TRBJ2-7, with a weak D call TRBD2 (7 bases). V was trimmed by 0 bases and J by 3 bases, leaving 12 bases between them. Germline CDR1 MNHEY, CDR2 SMNVEV (reference sequence). This CDR3 is built from 15 residues. CDR3 in amino acids: CASSLSGGGYYEQYF. For the CDR3, the DNA is TGTGCCAGCAGTTTATCGGGAGGGGGGTACTACGAGCAGTACTTC.

This clone has a handful of counts. The J gene is TRBJ2-7, the V gene TRBV30; 13 bases are a match to TRBD2. CDR3 length equals 15 residues. The V and J ends lost 7 bases and 2 bases, in that order; junction bases with no gene match: 8. CDR1 is GTSNPN, CDR2 SVGIG, per germline (reference sequence). The CDR3 sequence: CASEKLAGGPYEQYF. CDR3 nucleotides: TGTGCCTCCGAAAAACTAGCGGGAGGGCCCTACGAGCAGTACTTC.

V and J are TRBV6-5 and TRBJ1-6; 8 nucleotides match TRBD1. Germline CDR1 and CDR2: MNHEY and SVGAGI. V trimming: 8 bases; J trimming: 10 bases; junction bases outside the gene matches: 7. The CDR3 has 13 residues. CDR3 nucleotides: TGTGCCAGCGAGGACAGGGAAAGATCACCCCTCCACTTT. Translating it yields CASEDRERSPLHF.

The chain is built from TRBV6-5 and TRBJ2-7, with D tentatively TRBD2 (5 bases). Germline assignment: CDR1 MNHEY and CDR2 SVGAGI. This CDR3 contains 13 residues. The ends were cut back, 10 bases at V and 2 bases at J, with 15 bases in the middle. The DNA of the CDR3 is TGTGCCACCCGACGGGATCAGCCCTACGAGCAGTACTTC. Translation: CATRRDQPYEQYF.

The CDR3 sequence: CASRQGTYNYEQYF. For the CDR3, the DNA is TGTGCCAGCAGGCAGGGTACGTATAACTACGAGCAGTACTTC. The chain uses TRBV6-1 and TRBJ2-7, with TRBD1 as a possible D gene (5 bases). V was cut by 6 bases and J by 3 bases, with 15 bases left in between. This CDR3 spans 14 amino acids. Germline V gene data show CDR1 as MNHNS and CDR2 as SASEGT.

V gene TRBV18 combines with J gene TRBJ2-5; TRBD2 agrees at 7 bases. The CDR3 loop spans 15 amino acids. J gave up 5 bases and V 1 base, and 7 bases lay outside the gene matches. Germline V lookup: CDR1 KGHSH, CDR2 LQKENI. The CDR3 spells CASSPLGGRLETQYF. The CDR3 nucleotides are TGTGCCAGCTCACCACTTGGCGGGAGATTGGAGACCCAGTACTTC.